This TCR beta chain was sequenced for a study of T cell changes during pregnancy in multiple sclerosis. Germline CDR1 reads LGHNA; CDR2 reads YNFKEQ. Trimming removed 4 bases at V and 1 base at J, with 14 bases between. CDR3 length equals 16 residues. The repertoire was sequenced with immunoSEQ multiplex PCR; TCRdb's copy has only in-frame clones and lacks some. Counted here are over 65,000 clones, approximately 90% occurring once; the ten biggest clones make up around 1.7%. This TCR was sampled from a female donor in good health, enrolled as a control in a pregnancy study. This sample comprised peripheral blood, obtained in the first trimester of pregnancy. The V and J genes are TRBV4-2 and TRBJ2-1, with D perhaps matching TRBD2 (6 bases). This chain's CDR3 is CASSPEWGTSYNEQFF. The CDR3 region has the DNA TGTGCCAGCAGCCCAGAATGGGGGACTTCCTACAATGAGCAGTTCTTC.